The TCR beta chain described here comes from a study of blood T cell repertoires in COVID-19. The assay was immunoSEQ multiplex PCR, and TCRdb's table has in-frame clones only and misses some. In the table there are some 250,000 clones, approximately 86% of which are singletons. Trimming took off 3 bases at V and 6 bases at J, with 12 bases between the two ends. The length of the CDR3 is 13 residues. The germline V gene encodes CDR1 SGHDN and CDR2 FVKESK. The material sequenced was peripheral blood. V usage is TRBV14 and J usage is TRBJ2-7; possible D gene TRBD2, 5 bases. The source of this sequence is a woman between 65 and 79 years old with active or convalescent COVID-19. The CDR3 is CASSQSISGEQYF. CDR3 DNA sequence: TGTGCCAGCAGCCAGTCTATCAGCGGCGAGCAGTACTTC.